This note documents a single T cell receptor beta chain sequence. This entry is derived from a study of blood T cell repertoires in COVID-19. Study at large: Samples representing acute and convalescent COVID-19 were sourced from the United States, Italy and Spain.

Source study methods: Amplification of reference gene primers provided the estimated nucleated cell counts. Using immunoSEQ multiplex PCR, the repertoire was profiled, and TCRdb retains in-frame clones only, with some absent. V and J calls and clone size are those listed in that table; D and trimming were worked out from the DNA. The data hold approximately 97,000 clones, with roughly 92% observed a single time. The TCR was taken from a woman aged 50 to 65 with COVID-19, enrolled during active disease. Sequenced sample: peripheral blood.

The chain's CDR3 is CASSRGDSYEQYF. CDR3 DNA: TGTGCCAGCTCCCGGGGGGACTCCTACGAGCAGTACTTC. The chain links TRBV2 to TRBJ2-7; 7 bases map to TRBD2. Germline lookup yields CDR1 SNHLY and CDR2 FYNNEI. CDR3 length: 13 amino acids. After removal of 8 bases from V and 0 bases from J, the junction contained 4 bases not matched to a gene.